This T cell receptor beta chain was recorded in a study of T cells in Graves' hyperthyroidism and ophthalmopathy. Based on clinical symptoms, serum thyroxine and TRAb, thyroid ultrasound and orbital computed tomography, diagnoses were reached. From roughly 10 ml of fresh peripheral blood, PBMCs were isolated. Whole-study results and caveats: Ophthalmopathy cases were set apart from stable hyperthyroidism by a 13 V-J model. Most clonotypes expanded in thyroid above 0.001 were likewise present in blood.

Regarding this clonotype: Its antigen is not identified.

The investigators amplified TCR beta CDR3 regions from RNA transcripts. Using the HTBI primer set, a first-round RT-PCR was run on the TCR CDR3. TCRdb redid the calling of the multiplex PCR reads with MiXCR, one entry per CDR3 protein. Here the sample spans 250,000 to 300,000 distinct CDR3 sequences, roughly 13% being singletons. V was cut by 0 bases and J by 3 bases, with 6 bases left in between. The CDR3 contains 15 residues. CDR1 LGHDT and CDR2 YNNKEL come from the germline V gene (reference sequence). The sample comprised blood. This receptor was identified in a middle-aged woman with Graves' hyperthyroidism. The chain uses TRBV3-1 and TRBJ2-6; maybe TRBD1 (5 bases). DNA for the CDR3: TGTGCCAGCAGCCAAGACAGGGTTGGGGCCAACGTCCTGACTTTC. This codes for CASSQDRVGANVLTF.